A selection of T cell receptor beta chains follows, all from one sample in a study of graft-versus-host responses after intestinal transplantation. Their target antigens are unknown. This table comes from immunoSEQ multiplex PCR, and its TCRdb copy is limited to in-frame clones, with some not included. The sample lists more than 95,000 clones; around 90% were seen once. The sample here was unstimulated CD4+ T cells sorted from spleen or lymph node cells, taken before intestinal transplant. The receptors were sampled from a human donor who received an intestinal transplant. Each CDR3 is given with its conserved first and last residue. D genes are given only for firm matches. Some rows mark clone size as missing; the rest say once, few, many or name a class of expanded clone.

TRBD1,NA,TRBV5-1,TRBJ1-2,CASSLLGGDGYTF,TGCGCCAGCAGCTTGTTAGGGGGCGATGGCTACACCTTC
TRBD1,NA,TRBV10-3,TRBJ1-1,CAISRQGPEAFF,TGTGCCATCAGTAGACAGGGACCTGAAGCTTTCTTT
TRBD2,NA,TRBV11-3,TRBJ2-1,CASSSGLAGGVDEQFF,TGTGCCAGCAGCTCAGGGCTAGCGGGAGGGGTCGATGAGCAGTTCTTC
TRBD1,NA,TRBV2,TRBJ1-1,CASRVQDRVENTEAFF,TGTGCCAGCAGAGTCCAGGACAGGGTGGAGAACACTGAAGCTTTCTTT
TRBD1,NA,TRBV5-4,TRBJ1-1,CASSSDRDRVISFF,TGTGCCAGCAGTTCTGACCGGGACAGGGTCATATCTTTCTTT
NA,NA,TRBV25-1,TRBJ1-3,CASSQILTGNTIYF,TGTGCCAGCAGCCAGATCTTAACTGGAAACACCATATATTTT
TRBD2,NA,TRBV9,TRBJ2-6,CASSVPGLAGVSGANVLTF,TGTGCCAGCAGCGTGCCGGGACTAGCGGGAGTCTCTGGGGCCAACGTCCTGACTTTC
NA,NA,TRBV4-1,TRBJ1-2,CASSQEPPTYGYTF,TGCGCCAGCAGCCAAGAGCCACCTACTTATGGCTACACCTTC
TRBD2,once,TRBV5-4,TRBJ2-7,CASTDRSPSGSLGEQYF,TGTGCCAGCACCGACCGGTCCCCTAGCGGGAGTTTGGGCGAGCAGTACTTC
TRBD2,NA,TRBV5-1,TRBJ2-7,CASSLELAGVYEQYF,TGCGCCAGCAGCTTGGAACTAGCGGGAGTATACGAGCAGTACTTC
NA,NA,TRBV9,TRBJ1-6,CASSEGTYEDSPLHF,TGTGCCAGCAGCGAGGGGACTTACGAGGATTCACCCCTCCACTTT
TRBD1,NA,TRBV27,TRBJ1-1,CASSVRTGSTEAFF,TGTGCCAGCAGTGTCCGGACAGGGAGCACTGAAGCTTTCTTT
NA,NA,TRBV19,TRBJ1-2,CASSKSGHGYTF,TGTGCCAGTAGTAAGTCAGGGCATGGCTACACCTTC